The source of this T cell receptor (beta chain) is a study of blood T cell repertoires in COVID-19. Overall study: COVID-19 samples collected from the United States, Italy and Spain covered acute and convalescent phases. PBMCs, B-cell-depleted T cells, or T cells were the source of the cDNA or gDNA that made up the material.

Source study methods: Nucleated cell number was recorded as an estimate derived from reference gene primer amplification. TCRdb's table, derived via immunoSEQ multiplex PCR, lists solely in-frame clones and lacks some. V, J and clone size are those of that table, while D and trimming were read from the DNA. The sample has under 350,000 clones, more than 75% seen once; the top ten hold 1.3%. Trimming took off 5 bases at V and 6 bases at J, with 20 bases between the two ends. The CDR3 covers 15 residues. The germline gives CDR1 SEHNR, CDR2 FQNEAQ (reference sequence). Material: peripheral blood. The clonotype comes from a man aged 65-85 years with acute or convalescent COVID-19. The chain has TRBV7-9 and TRBJ2-7; TRBD2 might be the D (6 bases). This CDR3 is CASSPRGTSAAEQYF. The CDR3 DNA reads as TGTGCCAGCAGCCCCCGGGGGACCTCCGCCGCCGAGCAGTACTTC.